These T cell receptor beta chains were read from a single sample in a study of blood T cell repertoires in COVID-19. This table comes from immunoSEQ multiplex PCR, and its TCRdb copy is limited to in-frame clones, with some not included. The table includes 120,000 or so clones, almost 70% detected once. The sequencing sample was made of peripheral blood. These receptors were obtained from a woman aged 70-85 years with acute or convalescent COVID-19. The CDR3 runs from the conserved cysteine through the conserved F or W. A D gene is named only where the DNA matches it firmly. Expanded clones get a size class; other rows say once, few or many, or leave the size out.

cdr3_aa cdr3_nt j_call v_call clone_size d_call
CASSPGRDYNEQFF TGTGCCAGCAGCCCCGGGAGAGACTACAATGAGCAGTTCTTC TRBJ2-1 TRBV3-1/TRBV3-2 few NA
CASGPNTDTQYF TGTGCTAGTGGTCCCAACACAGATACGCAGTATTTT TRBJ2-3 TRBV12-5 NA NA
CATSDSRGGPPETQYF TGTGCCACCAGTGACTCGCGGGGGGGCCCCCCAGAGACCCAGTACTTC TRBJ2-5 TRBV24-1 NA TRBD2
CASRTGYYGYTF TGTGCCAGCAGAACAGGATACTATGGCTACACCTTC TRBJ1-2 TRBV3-1/TRBV3-2 NA NA
CASKRDRGLYEQYF TGTGCCAGTAAACGGGACAGGGGTTTGTACGAGCAGTACTTC TRBJ2-7 TRBV6-5 few TRBD1
CAISDYGLSSYNEQFF TGTGCCATCAGTGACTACGGACTAAGCTCCTACAATGAGCAGTTCTTC TRBJ2-1 TRBV10-3 NA NA
CASSLGPGGAYGYTF TGTGCCAGCAGCTTAGGTCCAGGGGGCGCCTATGGCTACACCTTC TRBJ1-2 TRBV7-6 NA TRBD1
CASLAGGNTEAFF TGTGCCAGCTTAGCGGGGGGGAACACTGAAGCTTTCTTT TRBJ1-1 TRBV18 NA NA
CASSSTRLNEKLFF TGTGCCAGCAGTTCCACGCGACTTAATGAAAAACTGTTTTTT TRBJ1-4 TRBV27 NA NA
CASSQEAPDSFTEAFF TGCGCCAGCAGCCAAGAGGCCCCGGACAGTTTTACTGAAGCTTTCTTT TRBJ1-1 TRBV4-3 NA NA
CASSFALGQDTEAFF TGTGCCAGCAGCTTCGCGTTAGGACAGGACACTGAAGCTTTCTTT TRBJ1-1 TRBV5-4 few TRBD1
CASSSGQGMNTEAFF TGTGCCAGCAGCTCGGGACAGGGGATGAACACTGAAGCTTTCTTT TRBJ1-1 TRBV7-9 NA TRBD1
CASSSTVNEQFF TGTGCCAGCAGTTCGACAGTGAATGAGCAGTTCTTC TRBJ2-1 TRBV12-3/TRBV12-4 few NA